A selection of T cell receptor beta chains follows, all from one sample in a study of blood T cells in healthy people across ages. TCRdb analysed the 5' RACE reads with MiXCR anew, one entry per CDR3 protein. Of around 500,000 distinct CDR3 sequences detected, roughly 48% appear once; the ten largest clones hold 20% to 25%. The sequenced material came from blood. All receptors come from a man older than 75 in good health. Each CDR3 is given with its conserved first and last residue. A D gene is named only where the DNA matches it firmly. The size field is filled for only some rows; it gives once, few, many or a size class.

abundance: .
d_gene: TRBD1
v_gene: TRBV20-1
j_gene: TRBJ2-7
CDR3aa: CSARVGRGLNEQYF
CDR3nt: TGCAGTGCTAGAGTGGGCAGGGGGCTGAACGAGCAGTACTTC

abundance: .
d_gene: .
v_gene: TRBV6-2/TRBV6-3
j_gene: TRBJ2-7
CDR3aa: CASSHRVTYEQYF
CDR3nt: TGTGCCAGCAGCCACAGGGTGACCTACGAGCAGTACTTC

abundance: .
d_gene: .
v_gene: TRBV6-1
j_gene: TRBJ2-1
CDR3aa: CASRETSYNEQFF
CDR3nt: TGTGCCAGTAGGGAGACGAGTTACAATGAGCAGTTCTTC

abundance: many
d_gene: .
v_gene: TRBV6-6
j_gene: TRBJ1-4
CDR3aa: CASSYPRQGPKLFF
CDR3nt: TGTGCCAGCAGTTACCCTAGACAAGGACCAAAACTGTTTTTT

abundance: .
d_gene: TRBD1
v_gene: TRBV12-3/TRBV12-4
j_gene: TRBJ1-6
CDR3aa: CASSLGTGNNSPLHF
CDR3nt: TGTGCCAGCAGTCTGGGGACAGGAAATAATTCACCCCTCCACTTT

abundance: few
d_gene: TRBD1
v_gene: TRBV5-6
j_gene: TRBJ2-7
CDR3aa: CASSWTGGWDYEQYF
CDR3nt: TGTGCCAGCAGCTGGACAGGGGGATGGGACTACGAGCAGTACTTC

abundance: .
d_gene: .
v_gene: TRBV27
j_gene: TRBJ2-7
CDR3aa: CASSLSAVPTYEQYF
CDR3nt: TGTGCCAGCAGTTTAAGTGCAGTTCCAACCTACGAGCAGTACTTC

abundance: once
d_gene: .
v_gene: TRBV7-2
j_gene: TRBJ2-7
CDR3aa: CTSSLGKGQPYEQYF
CDR3nt: TGTACCAGCAGCTTAGGAAAAGGACAGCCCTACGAGCAGTACTTC

abundance: .
d_gene: TRBD1
v_gene: TRBV20-1
j_gene: TRBJ1-5
CDR3aa: CSARDDRQGSSNQPQHF
CDR3nt: TGCAGTGCTAGAGATGATCGACAGGGATCTAGCAATCAGCCCCAGCATTTT

abundance: .
d_gene: .
v_gene: TRBV5-1
j_gene: TRBJ2-1
CDR3aa: CASSPTTDYNEQFF
CDR3nt: TGCGCCAGCAGCCCCACGACAGATTACAATGAGCAGTTCTTC